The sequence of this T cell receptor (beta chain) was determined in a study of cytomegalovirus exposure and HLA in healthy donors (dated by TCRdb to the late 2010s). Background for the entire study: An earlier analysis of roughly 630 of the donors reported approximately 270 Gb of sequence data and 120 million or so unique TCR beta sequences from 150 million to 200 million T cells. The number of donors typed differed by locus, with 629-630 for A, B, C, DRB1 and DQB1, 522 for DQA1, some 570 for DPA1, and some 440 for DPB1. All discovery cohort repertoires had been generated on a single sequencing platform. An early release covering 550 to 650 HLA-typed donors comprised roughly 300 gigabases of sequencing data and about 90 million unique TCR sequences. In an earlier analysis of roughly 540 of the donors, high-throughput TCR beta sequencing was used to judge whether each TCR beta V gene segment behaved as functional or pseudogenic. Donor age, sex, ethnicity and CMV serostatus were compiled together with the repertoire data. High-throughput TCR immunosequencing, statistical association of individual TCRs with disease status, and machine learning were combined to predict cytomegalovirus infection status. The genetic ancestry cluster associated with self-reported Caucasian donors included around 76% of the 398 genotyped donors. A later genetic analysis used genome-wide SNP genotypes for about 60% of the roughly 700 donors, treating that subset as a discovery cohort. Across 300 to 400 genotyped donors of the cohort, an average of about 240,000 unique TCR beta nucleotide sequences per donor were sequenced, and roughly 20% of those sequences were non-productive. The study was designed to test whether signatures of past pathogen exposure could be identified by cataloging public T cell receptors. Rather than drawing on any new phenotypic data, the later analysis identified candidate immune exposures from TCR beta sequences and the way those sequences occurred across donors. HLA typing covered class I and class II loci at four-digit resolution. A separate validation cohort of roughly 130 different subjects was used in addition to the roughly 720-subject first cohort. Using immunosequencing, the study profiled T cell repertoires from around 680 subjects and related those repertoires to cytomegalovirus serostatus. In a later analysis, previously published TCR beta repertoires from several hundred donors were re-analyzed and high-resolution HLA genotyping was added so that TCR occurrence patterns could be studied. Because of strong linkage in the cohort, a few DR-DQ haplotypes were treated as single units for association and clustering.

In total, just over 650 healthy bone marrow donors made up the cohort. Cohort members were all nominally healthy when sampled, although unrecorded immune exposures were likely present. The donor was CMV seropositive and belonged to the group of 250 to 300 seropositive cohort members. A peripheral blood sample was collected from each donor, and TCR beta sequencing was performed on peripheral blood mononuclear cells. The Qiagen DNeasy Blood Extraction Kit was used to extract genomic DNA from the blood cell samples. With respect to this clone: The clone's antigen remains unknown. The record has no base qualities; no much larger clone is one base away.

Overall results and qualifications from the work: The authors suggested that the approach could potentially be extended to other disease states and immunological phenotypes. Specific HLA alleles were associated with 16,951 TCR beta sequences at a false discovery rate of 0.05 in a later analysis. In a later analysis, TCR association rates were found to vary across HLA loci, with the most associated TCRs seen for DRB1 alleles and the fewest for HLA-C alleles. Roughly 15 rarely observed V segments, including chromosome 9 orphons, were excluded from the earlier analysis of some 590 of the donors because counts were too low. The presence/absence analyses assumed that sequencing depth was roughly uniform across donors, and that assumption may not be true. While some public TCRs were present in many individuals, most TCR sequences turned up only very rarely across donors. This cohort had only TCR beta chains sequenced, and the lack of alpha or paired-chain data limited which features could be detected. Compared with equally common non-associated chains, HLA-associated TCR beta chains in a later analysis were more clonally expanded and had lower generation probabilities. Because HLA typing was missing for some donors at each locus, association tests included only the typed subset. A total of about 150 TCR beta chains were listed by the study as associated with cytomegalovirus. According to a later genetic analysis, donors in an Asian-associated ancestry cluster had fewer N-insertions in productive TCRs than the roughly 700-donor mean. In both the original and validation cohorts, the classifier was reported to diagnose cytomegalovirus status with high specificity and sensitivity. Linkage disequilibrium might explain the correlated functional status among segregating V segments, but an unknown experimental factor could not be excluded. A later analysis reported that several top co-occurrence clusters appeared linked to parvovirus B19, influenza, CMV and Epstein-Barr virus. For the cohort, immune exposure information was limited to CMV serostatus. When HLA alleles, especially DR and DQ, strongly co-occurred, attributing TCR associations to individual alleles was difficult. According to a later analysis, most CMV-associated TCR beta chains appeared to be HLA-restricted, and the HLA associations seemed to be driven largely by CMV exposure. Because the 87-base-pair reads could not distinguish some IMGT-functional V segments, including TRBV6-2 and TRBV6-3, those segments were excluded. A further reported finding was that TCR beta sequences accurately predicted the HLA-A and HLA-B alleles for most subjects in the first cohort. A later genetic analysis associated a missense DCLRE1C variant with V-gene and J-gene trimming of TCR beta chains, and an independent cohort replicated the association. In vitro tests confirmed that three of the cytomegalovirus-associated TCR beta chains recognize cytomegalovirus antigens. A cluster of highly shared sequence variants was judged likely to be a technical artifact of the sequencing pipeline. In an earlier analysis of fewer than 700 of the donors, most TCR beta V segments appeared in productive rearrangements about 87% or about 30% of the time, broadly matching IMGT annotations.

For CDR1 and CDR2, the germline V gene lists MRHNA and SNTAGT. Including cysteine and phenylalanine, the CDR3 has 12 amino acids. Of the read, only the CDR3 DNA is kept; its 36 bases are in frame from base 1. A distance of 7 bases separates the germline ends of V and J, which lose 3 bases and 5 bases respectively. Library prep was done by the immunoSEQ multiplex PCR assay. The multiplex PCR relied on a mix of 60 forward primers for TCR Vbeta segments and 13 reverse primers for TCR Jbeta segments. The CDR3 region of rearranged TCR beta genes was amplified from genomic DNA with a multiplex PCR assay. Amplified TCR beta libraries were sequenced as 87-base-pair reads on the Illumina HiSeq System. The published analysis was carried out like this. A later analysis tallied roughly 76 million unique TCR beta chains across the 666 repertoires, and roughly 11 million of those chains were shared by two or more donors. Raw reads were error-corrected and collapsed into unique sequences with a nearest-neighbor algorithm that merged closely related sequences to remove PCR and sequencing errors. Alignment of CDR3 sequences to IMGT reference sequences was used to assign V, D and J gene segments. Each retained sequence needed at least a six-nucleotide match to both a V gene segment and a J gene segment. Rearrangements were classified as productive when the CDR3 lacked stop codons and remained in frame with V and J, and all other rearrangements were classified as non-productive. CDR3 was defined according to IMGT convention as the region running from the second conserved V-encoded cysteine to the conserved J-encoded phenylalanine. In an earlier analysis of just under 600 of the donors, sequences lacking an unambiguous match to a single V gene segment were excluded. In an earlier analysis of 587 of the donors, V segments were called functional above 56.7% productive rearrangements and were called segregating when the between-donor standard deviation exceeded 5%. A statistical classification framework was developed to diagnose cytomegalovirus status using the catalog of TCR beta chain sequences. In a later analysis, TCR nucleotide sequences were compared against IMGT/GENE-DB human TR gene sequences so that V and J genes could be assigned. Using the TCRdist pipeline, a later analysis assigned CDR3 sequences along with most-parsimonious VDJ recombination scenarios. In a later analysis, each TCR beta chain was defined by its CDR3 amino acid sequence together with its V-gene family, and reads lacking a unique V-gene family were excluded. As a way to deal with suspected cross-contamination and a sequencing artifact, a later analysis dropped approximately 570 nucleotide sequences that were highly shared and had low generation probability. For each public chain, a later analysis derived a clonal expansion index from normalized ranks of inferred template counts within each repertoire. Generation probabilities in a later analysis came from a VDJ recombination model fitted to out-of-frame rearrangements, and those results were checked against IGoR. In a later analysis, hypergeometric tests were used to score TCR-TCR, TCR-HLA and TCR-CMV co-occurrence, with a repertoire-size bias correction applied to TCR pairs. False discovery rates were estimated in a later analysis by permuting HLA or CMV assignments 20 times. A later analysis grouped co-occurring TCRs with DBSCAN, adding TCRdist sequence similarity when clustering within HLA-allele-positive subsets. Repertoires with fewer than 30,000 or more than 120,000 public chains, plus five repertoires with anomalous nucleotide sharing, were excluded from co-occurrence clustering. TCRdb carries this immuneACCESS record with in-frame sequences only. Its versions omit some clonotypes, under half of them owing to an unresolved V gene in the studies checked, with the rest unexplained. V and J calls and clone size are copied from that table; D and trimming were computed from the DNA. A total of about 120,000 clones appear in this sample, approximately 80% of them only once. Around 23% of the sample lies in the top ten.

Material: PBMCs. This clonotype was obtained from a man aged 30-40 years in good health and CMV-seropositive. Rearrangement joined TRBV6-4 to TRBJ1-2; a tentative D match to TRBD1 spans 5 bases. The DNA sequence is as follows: TGTGCCAGCAGTGAGGGGGGTTATGGCTACACCTTC. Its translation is CASSEGGYGYTF.